The 7 T cell receptor beta chains below come from one sample, sequenced in a study of T cell changes during pregnancy in multiple sclerosis. The table came from immunoSEQ multiplex PCR; TCRdb's copy has only in-frame clones and leaves some out. Of some 38,000 clones in the sample, more than 85% were seen once. The specimen comprised CD8+ T cells from peripheral blood mononuclear cells, sampled after pregnancy. These receptors all stem from a female donor with multiple sclerosis, enrolled in a pregnancy study.

With regard to this clone: The same CDR3 arises from other DNA sequences in this sample as well. This rearrangement joins TRBV28 to TRBJ2-7, with a weak D call TRBD1 (5 bases). The germline CDR1 and CDR2 sequences are MDHEN and SYDVKM. The CDR3 is 13 residues long. V was pared by 6 bases and J by 1 base, with 10 bases between. The CDR3 protein is CASSRQHSYEQYF. CDR3 nucleotides: TGTGCCAGCAGCCGACAGCATTCCTACGAGCAGTACTTC.

This chain connects TRBV27 to TRBJ2-1; D might be TRBD2 (6 bases). Trimming pared 5 bases from V and 8 bases from J, leaving 19 bases between. The CDR3 runs 15 residues. Germline V gives CDR1 MNHEY, CDR2 SMNVEV (reference sequence). CDR3 DNA sequence: TGTGCCAGCAGTCCCGTTGGAGCGGCGGGGCATGAGCAGTTCTTC. This sequence encodes CASSPVGAAGHEQFF.

This sequence joins TRBV2 and TRBJ2-7; D is uncertain. The CDR3 sequence is 10 residues long. Trimming stripped 8 bases from V and 5 bases from J, with 7 bases between. Germline CDR1 reads SNHLY; CDR2 reads FYNNEI. CDR3 protein: CASSGNEQYF. The CDR3 DNA sequence: TGTGCCAGCTCAGGAAACGAGCAGTACTTC.

The gene calls are TRBV5-1 and TRBJ2-7, with TRBD2 matching 8 bases. The germline V gene encodes CDR1 SGHRS and CDR2 YFSETQ. J gave up 7 bases and V 0 bases, and 9 bases lay outside the gene matches. This CDR3 has 15 residues. In nucleotides, the CDR3 is TGCGCCAGCAGCTTGGAGGGCCGGCGGGGGGAGGAGCAGTACTTC. It yields the protein CASSLEGRRGEEQYF.

This rearrangement joins TRBV30 to TRBJ1-2; D possibly corresponds to TRBD1 (6 bases). Trimming pared 0 bases from V and 4 bases from J, leaving 9 bases between. Germline V CDR1 and CDR2: GTSNPN, SVGIG (reference sequence). CDR3 size: 13 residues. CDR3 protein: CAWSVGGRYGYTF. The DNA of the CDR3 is TGTGCCTGGAGTGTTGGGGGCCGCTATGGCTACACCTTC. The variable domain in full, with the rest retrieved from reference TRBV30 and TRBJ1-2, is SQTIHQWPATLVQPVGSPLSLECTVEGTSNPNLYWYRQAAGRGLQLLFYSVGIGQISSEVPQNLSASRPQDRQFILSSKKLLLSDSGFYLCAWSVGGRYGYTFGSGTRLTVV.

The rearrangement joins TRBV4-2 to TRBJ2-7; 7 bases are shared with TRBD2. V lost 4 bases to trimming and J lost 6 bases; unmatched junction nucleotides: 6. The CDR3 contains 13 residues. Germline CDR1 reads LGHNA; CDR2 reads YNFKEQ. CDR3 in amino acids: CASSLPTGGEQYF. CDR3 nucleotides: TGTGCCAGCAGCCTACCGACGGGGGGCGAGCAGTACTTC.

The chain joins TRBV7-6 to TRBJ1-1; D is undetermined. V lost 2 bases and J 4 bases, leaving 20 bases between the germline ends. Per germline, CDR1 SGHVS and CDR2 FNYEAQ. The CDR3 covers 17 residues. In nucleotides, the CDR3 is TGTGCCAGCAGCTTAAAAGGCCAGGAGGTGAGAGGCACTGAAGCTTTCTTT. Translated: CASSLKGQEVRGTEAFF.